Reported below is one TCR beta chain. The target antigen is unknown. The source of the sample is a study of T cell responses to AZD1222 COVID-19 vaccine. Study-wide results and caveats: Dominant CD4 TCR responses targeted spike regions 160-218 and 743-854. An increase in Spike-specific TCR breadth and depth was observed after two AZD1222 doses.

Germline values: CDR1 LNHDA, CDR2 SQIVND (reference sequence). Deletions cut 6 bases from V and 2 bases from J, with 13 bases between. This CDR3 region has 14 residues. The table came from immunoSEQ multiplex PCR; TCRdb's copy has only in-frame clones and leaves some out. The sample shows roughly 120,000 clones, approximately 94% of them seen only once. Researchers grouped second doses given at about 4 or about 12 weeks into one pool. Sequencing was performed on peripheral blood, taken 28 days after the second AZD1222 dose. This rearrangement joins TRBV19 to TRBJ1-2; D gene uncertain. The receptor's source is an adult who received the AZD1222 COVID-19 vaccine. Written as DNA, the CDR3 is TGTGCCAGTAGACTCGCGGGCGGGAACTATGGCTACACCTTC. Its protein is CASRLAGGNYGYTF.